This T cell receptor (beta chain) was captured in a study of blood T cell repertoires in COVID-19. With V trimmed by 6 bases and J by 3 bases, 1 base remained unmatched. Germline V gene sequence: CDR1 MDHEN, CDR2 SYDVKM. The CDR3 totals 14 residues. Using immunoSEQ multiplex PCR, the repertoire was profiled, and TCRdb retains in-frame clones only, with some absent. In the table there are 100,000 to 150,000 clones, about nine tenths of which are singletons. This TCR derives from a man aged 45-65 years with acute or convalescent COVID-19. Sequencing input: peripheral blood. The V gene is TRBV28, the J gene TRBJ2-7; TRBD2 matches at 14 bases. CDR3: CASRGTSGSYEQYF. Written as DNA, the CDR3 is TGTGCCAGCAGGGGGACTAGCGGGAGCTACGAGCAGTACTTC.